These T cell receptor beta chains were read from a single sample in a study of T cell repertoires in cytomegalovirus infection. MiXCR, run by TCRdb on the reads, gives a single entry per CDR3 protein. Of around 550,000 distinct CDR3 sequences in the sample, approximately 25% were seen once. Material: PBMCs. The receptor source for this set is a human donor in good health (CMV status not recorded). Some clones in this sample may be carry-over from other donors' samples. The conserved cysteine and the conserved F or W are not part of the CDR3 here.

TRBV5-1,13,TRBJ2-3,ASSLQGANTDTQY
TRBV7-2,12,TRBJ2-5,ASSFGTGVETQY
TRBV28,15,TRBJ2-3,ASSLTGVESSTDTQY
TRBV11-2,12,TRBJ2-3,ASSLEAGGDTQY
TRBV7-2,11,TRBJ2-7,ASSSTRGGEQY
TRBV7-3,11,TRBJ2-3,ASAQESGYTQY
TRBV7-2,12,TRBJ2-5,ASSLGGGQETQY
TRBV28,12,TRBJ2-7,ASRNSRGFYEQY
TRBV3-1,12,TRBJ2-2,ASSQGDRDSGLF
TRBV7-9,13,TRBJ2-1,ASSSGTSKGDEQF
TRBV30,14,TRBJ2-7,AWSGVVAASSYEQY
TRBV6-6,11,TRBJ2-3,ASSYEGPDTQY
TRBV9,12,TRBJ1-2,ASSGTGLDYGYT
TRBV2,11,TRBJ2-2,ASSEGENGELF
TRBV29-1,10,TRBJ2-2,SVKWSTGELF
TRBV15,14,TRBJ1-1,ATSRAWGQGSTEAF
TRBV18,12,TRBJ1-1,ASSPSGADTEAF
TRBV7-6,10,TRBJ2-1,ASSSTSGEQF
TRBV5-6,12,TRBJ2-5,ASSDKTGGETQY
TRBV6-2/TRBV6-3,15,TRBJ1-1,ASSWEGQSTPNTEAF
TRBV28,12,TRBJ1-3,ASSLTRTGNTIY
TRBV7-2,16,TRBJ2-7,ARIPGLAGAGRVYEQY
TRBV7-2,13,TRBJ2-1,ASSLMGGSYNEQF
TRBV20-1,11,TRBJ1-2,SAQSGPSHGYT
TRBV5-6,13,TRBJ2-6,ASSYTGVRANVLT
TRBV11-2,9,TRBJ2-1,ASVGYNEQF
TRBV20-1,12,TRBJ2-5,SAGRAGTKETQY
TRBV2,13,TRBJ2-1,ASSEGPGRFREQF
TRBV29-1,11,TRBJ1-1,SVEPQGRTEAF
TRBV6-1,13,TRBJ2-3,ASSEGGRFTDTQY
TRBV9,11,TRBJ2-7,ASSVGTEDEQY
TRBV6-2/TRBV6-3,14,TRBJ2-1,ASSFTGLAGANEQF
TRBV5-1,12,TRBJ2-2,ASSTGGNTGELF
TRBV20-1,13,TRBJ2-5,SARVVAGVSETQY
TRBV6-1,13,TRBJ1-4,ASSAASATNEKLF